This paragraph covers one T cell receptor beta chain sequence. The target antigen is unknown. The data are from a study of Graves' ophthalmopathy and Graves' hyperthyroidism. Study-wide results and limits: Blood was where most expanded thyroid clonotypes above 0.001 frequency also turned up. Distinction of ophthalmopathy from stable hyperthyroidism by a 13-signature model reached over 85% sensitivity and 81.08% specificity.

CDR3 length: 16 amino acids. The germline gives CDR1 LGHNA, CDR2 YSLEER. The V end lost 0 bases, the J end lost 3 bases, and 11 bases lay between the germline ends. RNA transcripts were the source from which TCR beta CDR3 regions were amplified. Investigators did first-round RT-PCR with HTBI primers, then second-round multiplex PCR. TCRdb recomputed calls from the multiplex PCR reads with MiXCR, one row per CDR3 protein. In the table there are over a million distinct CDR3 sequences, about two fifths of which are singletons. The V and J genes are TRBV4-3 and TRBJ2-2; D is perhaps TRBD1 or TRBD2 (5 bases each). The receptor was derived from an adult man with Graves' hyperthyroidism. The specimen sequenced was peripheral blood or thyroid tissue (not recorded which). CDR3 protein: CASSQEHLGDTGELFF. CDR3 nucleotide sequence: TGCGCCAGCAGCCAAGAACACTTGGGGGACACCGGGGAGCTGTTTTTT.